The next 14 T cell receptor beta chains were all read from a single sample in a study of T cells after yellow fever vaccination. MiXCR was run by TCRdb on the 5' RACE reads, yielding one entry per CDR3 protein. The sample has around 360,000 distinct CDR3 sequences, 11% seen once. The specimen was PBMCs, collected on the day of the first yellow fever vaccination. Receptor source: a man younger than 35 who received the YFV17D yellow fever vaccine.

This clonotype was seen only a few times. J is TRBJ1-1 and V is TRBV4-1; D unresolved. This CDR3 region has 15 residues. Trimming left V 3 bases short and J 3 bases short, with 14 bases between. CDR1 and CDR2 from the germline V gene are MGHRA and YSYEKL. DNA for the CDR3: TGCGCCAGCAGCCATTTCGGACCTTGGGACACTGAAGCTTTCTTT. Translated: CASSHFGPWDTEAFF.

This clonotype was observed a handful of times. This chain links TRBV6-1 with TRBJ2-5; the D gene is possibly TRBD2 (7 bases). With 6 bases removed from V and 0 bases from J, the gap between germline ends came to 14 bases. Per the germline V gene, CDR1 is MNHNS and CDR2 is SASEGT. This CDR3 has 15 amino acids. The CDR3 spells CASSSGGGYQETQYF. CDR3 DNA: TGTGCCAGCAGCTCGGGGGGCGGGTACCAAGAGACCCAGTACTTC.

This clonotype was counted at least ten times. The genes are TRBV4-1 and TRBJ2-5; TRBD1 might be the D (6 bases). CDR3 length equals 15 residues. The germline V and J ends were trimmed by 4 bases and 5 bases, with 17 bases remaining between them. Germline-derived CDR1 and CDR2 are MGHRA and YSYEKL. CDR3 in DNA: TGCGCCAGCAGCCTGACAGGCGGGCTCGGGGAGACCCAGTACTTC. It yields the protein CASSLTGGLGETQYF.

This sequence joins TRBV7-2 and TRBJ1-6; D remains ambiguous. CDR3 size: 13 residues. Germline V gives CDR1 SGHTA, CDR2 FQGNSA. V lost 1 base and J 8 bases, leaving 6 bases between the germline ends. Here the CDR3 reads CASSLVRDSPLHF. The CDR3 nucleotides read TGTGCCAGCAGCTTAGTTAGAGATTCACCCCTCCACTTT.

This chain connects TRBV20-1 to TRBJ2-5; a weak D match, TRBD2 (5 bases). Germline lookup yields CDR1 DFQATT and CDR2 SNEGSKA (reference sequence). Trimming took 1 base from V and 7 from J, leaving 16 bases between them. This CDR3 has 14 residues. In DNA form, the CDR3 reads TGCAGTGCTAGAGCAGCGGACGCGCCCGGGACCCAGTACTTC. Its protein is CSARAADAPGTQYF.

This clonotype appeared a few times. DNA of the CDR3: TGCGCCAGCAGCTGGACGGGGGTTACCTCTGGGGCCAACGTCCTGACTTTC. Its protein is CASSWTGVTSGANVLTF. J is TRBJ2-6 and V is TRBV5-1; D may be TRBD2 (6 bases). CDR1 and CDR2 from the germline V gene are SGHRS and YFSETQ. The CDR3 has 17 amino acids. Trimming left V 3 bases short and J 0 bases short, with 13 bases between.

The J gene is TRBJ2-2, the V gene TRBV20-1, with D possibly matching TRBD1 (6 bases). The ends were cut back, 2 bases at V and 3 bases at J, with 13 bases in the middle. Germline lookup yields CDR1 DFQATT and CDR2 SNEGSKA (reference sequence). The CDR3 extends over 15 amino acids. Here the CDR3 DNA reads TGCAGTGCTAGATCATGGGGGCTCTACACCGGGGAGCTGTTTTTT. This codes for CSARSWGLYTGELFF.

The rearrangement joins TRBV2 to TRBJ1-6; no firm D call. This CDR3 has 17 amino acids. Germline CDR1 and CDR2: SNHLY and FYNNEI. Trimming left V 4 bases short and J 0 bases short, with 13 bases between. Written as DNA, the CDR3 is TGTGCCAGCAGTGCGGAACCGCAGAGCTCCTATAATTCACCCCTCCACTTT. Translated, it gives CASSAEPQSSYNSPLHF.

The chain uses TRBV6-2 or TRBV6-3 and TRBJ2-2, with unresolved D. Germline V gene lookup returns CDR1 MNHEY and CDR2 SVGEGT. The CDR3 contains 15 residues. Trimming stripped 6 bases from V and 2 bases from J, with 13 bases between. In DNA form, the CDR3 reads TGTGCCAGCAGGGATGAAAGAGACAACACCGGGGAGCTGTTTTTT. Its protein is CASRDERDNTGELFF.

The V call is TRBV7-9, the J call TRBJ2-7, with D perhaps TRBD1 or TRBD2 (5 bases each). The ends were cut back, 5 bases at V and 4 bases at J, with 18 bases in the middle. Germline CDR1 SEHNR, CDR2 FQNEAQ (reference sequence). The CDR3 covers 15 residues. The CDR3: CASSLPSGPPYEQYF. CDR3 coding DNA: TGTGCCAGCAGCCTCCCTTCGGGGCCCCCGTACGAGCAGTACTTC.

The chain joins TRBV20-1 to TRBJ1-4; D possibly corresponds to TRBD1 (5 bases). CDR3 length: 13 amino acids. CDR1 DFQATT and CDR2 SNEGSKA come from the germline V gene (reference sequence). CDR3 residues: CNAQTEPNEKLFF. DNA for the CDR3: TGCAATGCCCAGACAGAGCCGAATGAAAAACTGTTTTTT.

This rearrangement joins TRBV7-9 to TRBJ1-3; D remains ambiguous. Germline loops: CDR1 SEHNR, CDR2 FQNEAQ (reference sequence). CDR3 size: 17 residues. Trimming stripped 1 base from V and 2 bases from J, with 15 bases between. This chain's CDR3 is CASSLGPPWDPGNTIYF. The CDR3 nucleotides read TGTGCCAGCAGCTTAGGACCGCCATGGGATCCTGGAAACACCATATATTTT.

The table lists this clonotype with a few counts. This chain uses TRBV27 with TRBJ1-2, with no clear D. Germline values: CDR1 MNHEY, CDR2 SMNVEV (reference sequence). The V end lost 5 bases, the J end lost 6 bases, and 19 bases lay between the germline ends. The CDR3 has 15 residues. The CDR3 DNA sequence: TGTGCCAGCAGTCCCACCTCGAGCGGGAACCATGGCTACACCTTC. It yields the protein CASSPTSSGNHGYTF.

This clonotype was seen only a few times. The DNA for the CDR3 is TGTGCCAGCAGCACCGGGACGAACACCGGGGAGCTGTTTTTT. Translated: CASSTGTNTGELFF. The V call is TRBV5-5, the J call TRBJ2-2; D may be TRBD2 (5 bases). Trimming took 4 bases from V and 0 from J, leaving 7 bases between them. Germline-derived CDR1 and CDR2 are SGHKS and YYEKEE (reference sequence). The CDR3 length is 14 residues.